These 11 T cell receptor beta chains came from one sample sequenced in a study of neurological immune-mediated disorders. In TCRdb, the 5' RACE reads were re-called with MiXCR into one record per CDR3 protein. The top ten clones hold 3.4% of a sample with 50,000 to 65,000 distinct CDR3 sequences, around 4.7% of them seen once. The source material was PBMCs. The receptors stem from a woman in her forties or fifties with multiple sclerosis.

This clonotype was observed at least ten times. The genes are TRBV2 and TRBJ2-1; weak D call: TRBD2 (6 bases). The V gene lost 7 bases and the J gene lost 5 bases, with 9 bases spanning the gap. Germline CDR1 reads SNHLY; CDR2 reads FYNNEI. This CDR3 is 12 amino acids long. The CDR3, as DNA: TGTGCCAGCAAGGGCGGGAACAATGAGCAGTTCTTC. Its protein is CASKGGNNEQFF.

This clonotype was seen at least ten times. The genes are TRBV5-1 and TRBJ2-3, with 8 bases identical to TRBD1. Germline assignment: CDR1 SGHRS and CDR2 YFSETQ. This CDR3 spans 14 amino acids. The junction had 3 bases not matched to a gene; V was cut back by 3 bases and J by 3 bases. The CDR3 sequence: CASSSRTGTDTQYF. The CDR3 coding sequence is TGCGCCAGCAGCTCTAGGACAGGGACAGATACGCAGTATTTT.

This clonotype showed up many times. CDR3 protein: CASSLDLAGNQPQHF. The CDR3, as DNA: TGTGCCAGCAGCTTGGACCTAGCGGGCAATCAGCCCCAGCATTTT. The chain carries TRBV7-2 and TRBJ1-5; D unclear. Germline V gene sequence: CDR1 SGHTA, CDR2 FQGNSA. The germline V and J ends were trimmed by 3 bases and 2 bases, with 11 bases remaining between them. CDR3 length: 15 amino acids.

This clonotype was counted at least ten times. The chain combines TRBV20-1 with TRBJ2-5; D not resolved. The CDR3 contains 14 residues. Germline assignment: CDR1 DFQATT and CDR2 SNEGSKA (reference sequence). Trimming pared 0 bases from V and 5 bases from J, leaving 13 bases between. CDR3 loop: CSARDQLGLETQYF. The CDR3 DNA reads TGCAGTGCTAGAGATCAGTTAGGGTTGGAGACCCAGTACTTC.

The table lists this clonotype with many counts. Relative to the germline gene, one junction end is altered; a read error may explain this. The V gene is TRBV20-1, the J gene TRBJ1-5; D possibly corresponds to TRBD1 (6 bases). This CDR3 comprises 13 residues. Germline-derived CDR1 and CDR2 are DFQATT and SNEGSKA (reference sequence). The CDR3 region has the DNA TGCAGTGTCACCAGGGGTCAAGGGCAGCCCCAGAATTTT. Amino acids: CSVTRGQGQPQNF.

Many counts were recorded for this clonotype. The chain joins TRBV20-1 to TRBJ1-5; no definite D call. The germline V gene has CDR1 DFQATT and CDR2 SNEGSKA (reference sequence). The CDR3 loop spans 14 amino acids. With 3 bases removed from V and 7 bases from J, the gap between germline ends came to 16 bases. The DNA of the CDR3 is TGCAGTGCTAGTACCATTCAGGCGGGACAGCCCCAGCATTTT. This sequence encodes CSASTIQAGQPQHF.

This clonotype was counted many times. J is TRBJ1-1 and V is TRBV7-2, with a possible D match to TRBD1 (6 bases). Germline CDR1 reads SGHTA; CDR2 reads FQGNSA. V lost 5 bases and J lost 1, with 17 bases in between. CDR3 length: 16 residues. The CDR3 DNA reads TGTGCCAGCAGCCCAACTCGGGGGGGGGCGAACACTGAAGCTTTCTTT. This encodes CASSPTRGGANTEAFF. The complete variable domain, with remaining parts taken from reference TRBV7-2 and TRBJ1-1, reads GAGVSQSPSNKVTEKGKDVELRCDPISGHTALYWYRQSLGQGLEFLIYFQGNSAPDKSGLPSDRFSAERTGGSVSTLTIQRTQQEDSAVYLCASSPTRGGANTEAFFGQGTRLTVV.

This clonotype was counted ten times or more. V is TRBV7-6 and J is TRBJ2-5, with 10 bases that match TRBD2. The CDR3 consists of 15 residues. J gave up 3 bases and V 1 base, and 2 bases lay outside the gene matches. Germline V gene lookup returns CDR1 SGHVS and CDR2 FNYEAQ. The CDR3 coding sequence is TGTGCCAGCAGCTTAGTTACTAGCGGGGAAGAGACCCAGTACTTC. It is translated as CASSLVTSGEETQYF.

With respect to this clonotype: A read error is possible here, since a much larger clone lies one base away. Lacking the conserved final phenylalanine or tryptophan, this CDR3 likely reflects a read error. The rearrangement links TRBV7-2 to TRBJ1-2; unclear D gene. Germline loops: CDR1 SGHTA, CDR2 FQGNSA. With 1 base removed from V and 4 bases from J, the gap between germline ends came to 4 bases. The CDR3 contains 12 residues. The CDR3 spells CASSLEGYGYTY. CDR3 DNA: TGTGCCAGCAGCTTAGAGGGCTATGGCTACACCTAC.

In this sample, this clonotype turned up many times. The rearrangement links TRBV24-1 to TRBJ1-2, with 11 bases fitting TRBD1. Trimming took 7 bases from V and 8 from J; bases not matched to a gene: 2. The CDR3 runs to 12 residues. Germline V lookup: CDR1 KGHDR, CDR2 SFDVKD. The CDR3 DNA reads TGTGCCACCAGGGGGACAGGGGGAGGCTACACCTTC. As protein: CATRGTGGGYTF.

This clonotype was observed at least ten times. The CDR3 spells CASSHARGELFF. Here the CDR3 DNA reads TGTGCCAGCAGCCACGCTAGAGGGGAGCTGTTTTTT. The genes are TRBV3-1 and TRBJ2-2; D gene uncertain. V was clipped by 3 bases and J by 8 bases, with 7 bases between them. The CDR3 extends over 12 amino acids. CDR1 is LGHDT and CDR2 is YNNKEL in the germline V gene (reference sequence). The full variable domain, completed using reference TRBV3-1 and TRBJ2-2, is DTAVSQTPKYLVTQMGNDKSIKCEQNLGHDTMYWYKQDSKKFLKIMFSYNNKELIINETVPNRFSPKSPDKAHLNLHINSLELGDSAVYFCASSHARGELFFGEGSRLTVL.